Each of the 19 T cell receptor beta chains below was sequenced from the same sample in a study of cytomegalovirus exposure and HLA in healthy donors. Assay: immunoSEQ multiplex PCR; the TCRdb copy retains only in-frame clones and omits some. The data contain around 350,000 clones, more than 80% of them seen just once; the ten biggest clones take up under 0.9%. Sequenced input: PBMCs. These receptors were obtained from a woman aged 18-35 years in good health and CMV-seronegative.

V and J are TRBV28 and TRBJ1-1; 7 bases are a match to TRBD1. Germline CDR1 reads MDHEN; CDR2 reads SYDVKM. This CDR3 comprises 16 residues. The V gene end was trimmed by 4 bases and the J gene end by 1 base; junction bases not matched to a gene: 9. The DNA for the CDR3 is TGTGCCAGCAGTTCGACAGGGACCCATGAGAACACTGAAGCTTTCTTT. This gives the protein CASSSTGTHENTEAFF.

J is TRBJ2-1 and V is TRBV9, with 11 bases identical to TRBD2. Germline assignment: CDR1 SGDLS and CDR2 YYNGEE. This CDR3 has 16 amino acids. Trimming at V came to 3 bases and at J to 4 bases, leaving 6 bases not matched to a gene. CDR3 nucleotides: TGTGCCAGCAGCGCTCTGGGACTAGCGGAATACAATGAGCAGTTCTTC. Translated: CASSALGLAEYNEQFF.

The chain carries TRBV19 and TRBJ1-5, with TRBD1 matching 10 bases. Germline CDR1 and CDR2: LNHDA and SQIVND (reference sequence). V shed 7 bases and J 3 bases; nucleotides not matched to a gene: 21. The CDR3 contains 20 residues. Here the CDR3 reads CASKPLTGTGALPFNQPQHF. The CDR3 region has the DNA TGTGCCAGTAAACCCCTAACCGGGACAGGGGCATTACCCTTCAATCAGCCCCAGCATTTT.

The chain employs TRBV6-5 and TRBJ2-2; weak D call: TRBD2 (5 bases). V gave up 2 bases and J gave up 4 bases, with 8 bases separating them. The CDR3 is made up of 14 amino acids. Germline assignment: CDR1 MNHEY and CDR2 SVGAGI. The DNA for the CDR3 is TGTGCCAGCAGTTACGTCGCGGGCACCGGGGAGCTGTTTTTT. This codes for CASSYVAGTGELFF.

The CDR3 loop is CASSIAGVTEAFF. The DNA of the CDR3 is TGTGCCAGTAGTATAGCAGGGGTCACTGAAGCTTTCTTT. The V gene is TRBV19, the J gene TRBJ1-1; tentatively, D is TRBD1 (6 bases). Germline loops: CDR1 LNHDA, CDR2 SQIVND (reference sequence). The CDR3 totals 13 residues. Trimming shortened V by 1 base and J by 4 bases, and 7 bases separated the two germline ends.

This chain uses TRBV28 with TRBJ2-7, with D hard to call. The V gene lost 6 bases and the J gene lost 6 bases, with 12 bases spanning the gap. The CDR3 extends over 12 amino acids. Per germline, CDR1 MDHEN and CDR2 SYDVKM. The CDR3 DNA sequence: TGTGCCAGCAGCCCGGTTGCGGTCGAGCAGTACTTC. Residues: CASSPVAVEQYF. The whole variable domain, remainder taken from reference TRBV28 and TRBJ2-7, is DVKVTQSSRYLVKRTGEKVFLECVQDMDHENMFWYRQDPGLGLRLIYFSYDVKMKEKGDIPEGYSVSREKKERFSLILESASTNQTSMYLCASSPVAVEQYFGPGTRLTVT.

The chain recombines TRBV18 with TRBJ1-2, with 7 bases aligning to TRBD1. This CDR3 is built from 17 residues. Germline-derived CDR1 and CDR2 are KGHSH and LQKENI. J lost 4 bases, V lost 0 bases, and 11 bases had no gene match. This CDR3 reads CASSPPDRRAPLYGYTF. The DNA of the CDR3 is TGTGCCAGCTCACCACCGGACAGGAGGGCCCCCCTCTATGGCTACACCTTC.

Here the CDR3 DNA reads TGTGCCAGCGAGGTAGCGGGGGGCCCGGAGACCCAGTACTTC. Translating gives CASEVAGGPETQYF. V is TRBV7-9 and J is TRBJ2-5; 10 bases align to TRBD2. The germline V gene encodes CDR1 SEHNR and CDR2 FQNEAQ (reference sequence). This CDR3 spans 14 amino acids. J was trimmed by 5 bases and V by 8 bases; bases with no gene match: 8.

The chain's CDR3 is CARTSGGSTDTQYF. CDR3 nucleotides: TGTGCCAGGACTAGCGGGGGGTCCACAGATACGCAGTATTTT. The chain carries TRBV2 and TRBJ2-3; 13 bases are shared with TRBD2. From germline, CDR1 is SNHLY and CDR2 FYNNEI. V dropped 9 bases and J dropped 2; count of bases not matched to a gene: 2. The length of the CDR3 is 14 residues. The full variable domain, in which reference TRBV2 and TRBJ2-3 provide the parts outside the CDR3, is EPEVTQTPSHQVTQMGQEVILRCVPISNHLYFYWYRQILGQKVEFLVSFYNNEISEKSEIFDDQFSVERPDGSNFTLKIRSTKLEDSAMYFCARTSGGSTDTQYFGPGTRLTVL.

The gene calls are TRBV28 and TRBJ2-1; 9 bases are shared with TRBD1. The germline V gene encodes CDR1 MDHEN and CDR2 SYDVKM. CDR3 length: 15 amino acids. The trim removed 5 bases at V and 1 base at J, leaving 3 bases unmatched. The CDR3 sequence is CASSETGGSYNEQFF. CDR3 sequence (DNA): TGTGCCAGCAGTGAGACAGGGGGTTCCTACAATGAGCAGTTCTTC.

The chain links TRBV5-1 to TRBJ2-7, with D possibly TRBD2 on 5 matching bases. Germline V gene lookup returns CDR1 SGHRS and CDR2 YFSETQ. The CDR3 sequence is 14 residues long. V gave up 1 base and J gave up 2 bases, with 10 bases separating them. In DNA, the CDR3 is TGCGCCAGCAGCTTGAGCGGCGGCACCTACGAGCAGTACTTC. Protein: CASSLSGGTYEQYF.

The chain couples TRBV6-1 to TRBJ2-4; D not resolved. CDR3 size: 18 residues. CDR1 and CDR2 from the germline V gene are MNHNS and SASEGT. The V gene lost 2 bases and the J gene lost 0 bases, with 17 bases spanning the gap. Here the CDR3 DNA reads TGTGCCAGCAGTGAAACCTCATCTAGGTTTCGAGCCAAAAACATTCAGTACTTC. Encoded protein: CASSETSSRFRAKNIQYF.

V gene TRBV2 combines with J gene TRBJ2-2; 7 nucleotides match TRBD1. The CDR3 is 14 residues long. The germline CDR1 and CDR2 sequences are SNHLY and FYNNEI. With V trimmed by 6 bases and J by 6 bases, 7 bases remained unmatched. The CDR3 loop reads CASRGGFNPGELFF. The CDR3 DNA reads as TGTGCCAGCAGAGGGGGCTTTAATCCCGGGGAGCTGTTTTTT. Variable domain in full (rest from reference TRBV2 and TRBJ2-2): EPEVTQTPSHQVTQMGQEVILRCVPISNHLYFYWYRQILGQKVEFLVSFYNNEISEKSEIFDDQFSVERPDGSNFTLKIRSTKLEDSAMYFCASRGGFNPGELFFGEGSRLTVL.

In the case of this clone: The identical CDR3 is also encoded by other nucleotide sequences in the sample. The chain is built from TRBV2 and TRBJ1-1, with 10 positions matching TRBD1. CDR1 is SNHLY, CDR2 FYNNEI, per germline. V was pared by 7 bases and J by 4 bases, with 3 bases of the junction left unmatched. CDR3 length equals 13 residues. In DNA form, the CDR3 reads TGTGCCAGCAACGGACAGGGGGTCACTGAAGCTTTCTTT. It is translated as CASNGQGVTEAFF.

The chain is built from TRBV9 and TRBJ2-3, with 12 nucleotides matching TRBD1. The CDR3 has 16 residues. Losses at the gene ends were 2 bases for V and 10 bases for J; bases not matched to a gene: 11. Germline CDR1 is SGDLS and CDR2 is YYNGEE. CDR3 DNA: TGTGCCAGCAGCGTTTCCGGGACAGGGGGCGCCCACTCGCAGTATTTT. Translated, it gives CASSVSGTGGAHSQYF. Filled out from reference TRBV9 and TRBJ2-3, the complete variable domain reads DSGVTQTPKHLITATGQRVTLRCSPRSGDLSVYWYQQSLDQGLQFLIQYYNGEERAKGNILERFSAQQFPDLHSELNLSSLELGDSALYFCASSVSGTGGAHSQYFGPGTRLTVL.

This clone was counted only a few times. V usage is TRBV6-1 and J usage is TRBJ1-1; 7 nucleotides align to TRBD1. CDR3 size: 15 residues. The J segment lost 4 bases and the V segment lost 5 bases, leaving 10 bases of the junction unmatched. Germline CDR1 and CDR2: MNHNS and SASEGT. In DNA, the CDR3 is TGTGCCAGCAGTACCCGTGGGGCAGGGGGCACTGAAGCTTTCTTT. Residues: CASSTRGAGGTEAFF.

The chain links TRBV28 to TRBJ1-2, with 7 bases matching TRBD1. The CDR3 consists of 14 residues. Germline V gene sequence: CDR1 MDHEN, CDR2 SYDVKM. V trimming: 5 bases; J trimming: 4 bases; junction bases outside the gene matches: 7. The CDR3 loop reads CASSRYTGAYGYTF. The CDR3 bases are TGTGCCAGCAGTCGCTATACAGGGGCCTATGGCTACACCTTC.

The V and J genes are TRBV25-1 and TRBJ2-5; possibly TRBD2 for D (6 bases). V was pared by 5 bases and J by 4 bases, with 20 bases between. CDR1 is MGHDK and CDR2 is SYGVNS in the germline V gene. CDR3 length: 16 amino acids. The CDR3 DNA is TGTGCCAGCAGTAGTCACGCGCGTTGGGGAGGAGAGACCCAGTACTTC. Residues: CASSSHARWGGETQYF.

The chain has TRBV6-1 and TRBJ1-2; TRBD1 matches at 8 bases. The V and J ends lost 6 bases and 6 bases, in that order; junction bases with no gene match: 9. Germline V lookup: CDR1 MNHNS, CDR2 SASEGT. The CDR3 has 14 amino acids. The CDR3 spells CASRSGQGSNGYTF. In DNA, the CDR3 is TGTGCCAGCAGGTCCGGACAGGGTAGTAATGGCTACACCTTC.